This TCR beta chain derives from a study of regulatory T cells in long-lasting Graves disease. The study, taken as a whole, reports: The number of shared public clonotypes was higher in persistent patients (2,741) than new patients (roughly 970). Under persistent disease, TRBV28, TRBJ1-2 and TRBJ2-5 were used preferentially.

CDR1 DFQATT and CDR2 SNEGSKA come from the germline V gene (reference sequence). There are 14 residues in the CDR3. A remark on this clonotype: Its antigen remains unidentified. Relative to the germline gene, one junction end is altered; a read error may explain this.

Time point of the sample: persistent/refractory GD, antithyroid drugs over 5 years with positive TRAb. RNA from PBMCs was the source of the TCR library. Guidelines of the American Thyroid Association were used to diagnose Graves' disease. Arm-PCR of CDR3 regions and iRepertoire HTBI primers were used to build TCR beta libraries. As handled by the study authors: Across samples, 50 to 75 TRBV and roughly 13 TRBJ segments were found. TCRdb ran MiXCR on the multiplex PCR reads and lists one entry per CDR3 protein. The V and J calls and clone size come from TCRdb's table, not from the authors' own analysis. The sample contains about 470,000 distinct CDR3 sequences, around 20% of which appear only once.

The sequence derives from a female donor with Graves disease. The rearrangement links TRBV20-1 to TRBJ2-3; 7 bases fit TRBD2. The source material was peripheral blood mononuclear cells (PBMCs), sampled when the disease was refractory, from a patient treated with antithyroid drugs. This chain's CDR3 is CSARVGLTTHTQYF. The CDR3 bases are TGCAGTGCTAGAGTGGGACTAACCACACATACGCAGTATTTT.